The 23 T cell receptor beta chains listed next were all sequenced from one sample in a study of patients and donors after allogeneic stem cell transplantation. TCRdb reanalysed the RT-PCR reads using MiXCR and keeps one entry per CDR3 protein. The table records roughly 880,000 distinct CDR3 sequences, about a sixth of them present only once. The sample comprised blood, either unsorted or a sorted T cell fraction (not recorded which). The receptors were gathered from a human donor who was either an allogeneic HSCT recipient or a stem cell or donor lymphocyte infusion donor (not recorded which). It is not recorded whose cells these are; they may come from a transplant donor.

This clonotype turned up a few times. The gene calls are TRBV24-1 and TRBJ2-1; 7 nucleotides align to TRBD2. Trimming removed 4 bases from V and 5 bases from J; junction bases left unmatched: 4. The CDR3 runs to 14 residues. Germline V lookup: CDR1 KGHDR, CDR2 SFDVKD. The CDR3 DNA reads as TGTGCCACCAGTGACCTGGGACTAAACAATGAGCAGTTCTTC. It is translated as CATSDLGLNNEQFF.

The chain combines TRBV9 with TRBJ2-1, with 11 bases that match TRBD2. V shed 0 bases, J shed 5 bases, and the junction held 4 bases outside the gene matches. The V gene's germline CDR1 is SGDLS and CDR2 YYNGEE. CDR3 size: 16 residues. Written as DNA, the CDR3 is TGTGCCAGCAGCGTAGAACCGGGACTAGCGGACAATGAGCAGTTCTTC. This sequence encodes CASSVEPGLADNEQFF.

The CDR3 loop is CASSPTSRDRAGELFF. The CDR3 region has the DNA TGTGCCAGCAGTCCAACGAGCCGGGACAGGGCCGGGGAGCTGTTTTTT. The chain recombines TRBV6-1 with TRBJ2-2; 9 bases are a match to TRBD1. The CDR3 spans 16 residues. V trimming: 5 bases; J trimming: 6 bases; junction bases outside the gene matches: 10. Germline V gene data show CDR1 as MNHNS and CDR2 as SASEGT.

This clonotype was observed a single time. J is TRBJ2-7 and V is TRBV6-1, with TRBD2 as a possible D gene (7 bases). Per germline, CDR1 MNHNS and CDR2 SASEGT. V was trimmed by 6 bases and J by 3 bases, leaving 15 bases between them. The CDR3 contains 14 residues. The CDR3 bases are TGTGCCAGCAGACCTACCGGGGGGCACTACGAGCAGTACTTC. This translates into CASRPTGGHYEQYF.

The rearrangement uses TRBV11-2 and TRBJ2-1; either TRBD1 or TRBD2 may fit D (5 bases each). V was clipped by 4 bases and J by 5 bases, with 12 bases between them. The CDR3 has 14 amino acids. Germline CDR1 SGHAT, CDR2 FQNNGV. The CDR3 loop reads CASSSNRRHNEQFF. The CDR3 DNA is TGTGCCAGCAGCTCTAACAGGAGGCACAATGAGCAGTTCTTC.

This chain links TRBV20-1 with TRBJ2-1, with D possibly being TRBD1 (6 bases). Deletions cut 4 bases from V and 15 bases from J, with 22 bases between. Germline V gene lookup returns CDR1 DFQATT and CDR2 SNEGSKA (reference sequence). The CDR3 consists of 13 residues. CDR3 protein: CSAISQGEGARFF. As DNA, the CDR3 is TGCAGTGCTATATCACAGGGAGAAGGGGCTCGGTTCTTC.

V gene TRBV20-1 combines with J gene TRBJ2-5; D gene unclear. This CDR3 spans 13 amino acids. V lost 1 base to trimming and J lost 5 bases, with 11 bases between them. Germline V gene lookup returns CDR1 DFQATT and CDR2 SNEGSKA (reference sequence). CDR3 in amino acids: CSARGGLLETQYF. The CDR3 nucleotides read TGCAGTGCTAGAGGTGGCCTGCTGGAGACCCAGTACTTC.

This clonotype was observed a handful of times. V is TRBV4-1 and J is TRBJ2-1; 9 bases align to TRBD1. Germline V gene sequence: CDR1 MGHRA, CDR2 YSYEKL. The junction had 4 bases not matched to a gene; V was cut back by 0 bases and J by 1 base. This CDR3 region has 17 residues. The chain's CDR3 is CASSQETGTGSYNEQFF. The DNA of the CDR3 is TGCGCCAGCAGCCAAGAAACCGGGACAGGGTCCTACAATGAGCAGTTCTTC.

Only a few counts were recorded for this clonotype. The rearrangement uses TRBV29-1 and TRBJ1-1; D call uncertain. The CDR3 spans 13 residues. Germline V gives CDR1 SQVTM, CDR2 ANQGSEA. Trimming removed 2 bases from V and 0 bases from J, with 7 bases in between. The CDR3 DNA reads as TGCAGCGTTGAAAGTTGGATGAACACTGAAGCTTTCTTT. This translates into CSVESWMNTEAFF.

This clonotype was observed at least ten times. The V and J genes are TRBV5-1 and TRBJ2-7; D gene unclear. The length of the CDR3 is 13 residues. Germline V gives CDR1 SGHRS, CDR2 YFSETQ. V gave up 1 base and J gave up 3 bases, with 8 bases separating them. CDR3: CASSLSPIYEQYF. The CDR3 nucleotides read TGCGCCAGCAGCTTGAGTCCGATCTACGAGCAGTACTTC.

This clonotype was seen a handful of times. J is TRBJ2-1 and V is TRBV21-1. TRBV21-1 is a documented pseudogene. The length of the CDR3 is 18 residues. DNA for the CDR3: TGTGCCAGCAGCAGAGGTCGTCACAAGCGTACTCAGCACAATGAGCAGTTCTTC. Its translation: CASSRGRHKRTQHNEQFF.

The V gene is TRBV5-1, the J gene TRBJ1-4; weak D call: TRBD1 (6 bases). The CDR3 extends over 13 amino acids. Trimming removed 5 bases at V and 8 bases at J, with 13 bases between. Germline-derived CDR1 and CDR2 are SGHRS and YFSETQ. For the CDR3, the DNA is TGCGCCAGCAGGAGGGGGGTGGACGAAAAACTGTTTTTT. Translated: CASRRGVDEKLFF.

The chain joins TRBV5-1 to TRBJ1-1, with a possible D match to TRBD1 (5 bases). The V and J ends lost 1 base and 0 bases respectively, with 10 bases between them. Germline assignment: CDR1 SGHRS and CDR2 YFSETQ. The CDR3 is 15 residues long. This CDR3 reads CASSLSGSLNTEAFF. In DNA, the CDR3 is TGCGCCAGCAGCTTGTCAGGGAGTTTGAACACTGAAGCTTTCTTT.

The genes are TRBV12-3 or TRBV12-4 and TRBJ1-3, with TRBD1 as a possible D gene (5 bases). This CDR3 spans 13 amino acids. The V and J ends lost 11 bases and 4 bases respectively, with 15 bases between them. As DNA, the CDR3 is TGTGCCCAGGGCAAGCCTGGAGGAAACACCATATATTTT. Protein: CAQGKPGGNTIYF.

This sequence joins TRBV27 and TRBJ1-1; the D gene is possibly TRBD1 (5 bases). The germline gives CDR1 MNHEY, CDR2 SMNVEV (reference sequence). The CDR3 loop spans 13 amino acids. CDR3 nucleotide sequence: TGTGCGAGCTGCCGGGACGGAAACACTGAAGCTTTCTTT. Translated, it gives CASCRDGNTEAFF.

This chain connects TRBV20-1 to TRBJ2-2, with D tentatively TRBD1 (5 bases). The germline gives CDR1 DFQATT, CDR2 SNEGSKA (reference sequence). V was cut by 6 bases and J by 1 base, with 9 bases left in between. The CDR3 extends over 13 amino acids. Here the CDR3 reads CSARQRNTGELFF. CDR3 bases: TGCAGTGCGAGACAGAGGAACACCGGGGAGCTGTTTTTT.

This clonotype has only a few counts. V and J are TRBV6-1 and TRBJ2-1; D perhaps matches TRBD1 (6 bases). The length of the CDR3 is 15 residues. The germline V and J ends were trimmed by 6 bases and 1 base, with 13 bases remaining between them. The germline V gene encodes CDR1 MNHNS and CDR2 SASEGT. The CDR3 spells CASRVGQSSYNEQFF. The CDR3 region has the DNA TGTGCCAGCAGGGTCGGACAGAGTTCCTACAATGAGCAGTTCTTC.

The table lists this clonotype with a few counts. This rearrangement joins TRBV5-6 to TRBJ2-5, with TRBD2 identical over 7 bases. Looked up from germline, CDR1 is SGHDT and CDR2 is YYEEEE. The V and J ends lost 3 bases and 2 bases, in that order; junction bases with no gene match: 4. The CDR3 consists of 14 residues. The CDR3 coding sequence is TGTGCCAGCAGCTCGACTAGCCGTCAAGAGACCCAGTACTTC. Encoded protein: CASSSTSRQETQYF.

The chain couples TRBV12-3 or TRBV12-4 to TRBJ1-5, with D possibly TRBD1 on 6 matching bases. This CDR3 has 16 residues. V lost 7 bases, J lost 2 bases, and 18 bases lay in between. CDR3 in DNA: TGTGCCAGCACCCTGACAGGCGGATATCGCAATCAGCCCCAGCATTTT. As protein: CASTLTGGYRNQPQHF.

This clonotype has only a few counts. The V call is TRBV29-1, the J call TRBJ2-7; D unresolved. CDR1 and CDR2 (germline): SQVTM, ANQGSEA. This CDR3 has 13 amino acids. V gave up 4 bases and J gave up 4 bases, with 14 bases separating them. The DNA for the CDR3 is TGCAGCGTTGTGCATCCCAGTTTATACGAGCAGTACTTC. Its protein product is CSVVHPSLYEQYF.

This clonotype was counted a few times. V and J are TRBV5-1 and TRBJ1-1; 8 bases are shared with TRBD1. J gave up 4 bases and V 4 bases, and 9 bases lay outside the gene matches. This CDR3 spans 15 amino acids. Germline V CDR1 and CDR2: SGHRS, YFSETQ. The CDR3 nucleotides read TGCGCCAGCAGCCAAATGACGACAGGGGCCACTGAAGCTTTCTTT. Its translation: CASSQMTTGATEAFF.

The gene calls are TRBV20-1 and TRBJ1-1; D not resolved. V lost 0 bases, J lost 11 bases, and 13 bases lay in between. This CDR3 has 12 amino acids. From germline, CDR1 is DFQATT and CDR2 SNEGSKA (reference sequence). CDR3 nucleotide sequence: TGCAGTGCTAGAGACGGAGGCCTGCGGGCTTTCTTT. This translates into CSARDGGLRAFF.

The chain recombines TRBV27 with TRBJ1-4, with D perhaps matching TRBD1 (6 bases). The germline V gene has CDR1 MNHEY and CDR2 SMNVEV (reference sequence). This CDR3 spans 15 amino acids. Trimming pared 6 bases from V and 3 bases from J, leaving 14 bases between. The CDR3 nucleotides read TGTGCCAGCAGCCAACGACAGGATGCTAATGAAAAACTGTTTTTT. Its protein is CASSQRQDANEKLFF.